These 15 T cell receptor beta chains originate from one sample sequenced in a study of blood T cell repertoires in COVID-19. Data came from immunoSEQ multiplex PCR; TCRdb stores just in-frame clones and leaves some out. The sample gives about 240,000 clones, just under 85% of which show up once; roughly a tenth is in the top ten. Sequencing was done on a sample of peripheral blood. The receptors stem from an elderly woman with acute or convalescent COVID-19.

The chain joins TRBV19 to TRBJ2-2, with D possibly matching TRBD1 (5 bases). The V gene lost 3 bases and the J gene lost 4 bases, with 12 bases spanning the gap. Germline assignment: CDR1 LNHDA and CDR2 SQIVND (reference sequence). The CDR3 has 15 residues. The CDR3 region has the DNA TGTGCCAGTAGTATCTTAAGCAGGGTCACCGGGGAGCTGTTTTTT. It translates to CASSILSRVTGELFF.

The gene calls are TRBV15 and TRBJ1-3; D is ambiguous. CDR3 size: 16 residues. The germline V and J ends were trimmed by 1 base and 7 bases, with 17 bases remaining between them. Germline CDR1 and CDR2: LNHNV and YYDKDF (reference sequence). The CDR3 nucleotides read TGTGCCACCAGCAGAGGACCAGACGGGAGAGGGAACACCATATATTTT. It specifies CATSRGPDGRGNTIYF.

CDR3 sequence: CAWSGRPSTDTEAFF. The CDR3 DNA is TGTGCCTGGAGTGGGCGGCCTTCAACCGACACTGAAGCTTTCTTT. This chain links TRBV30 with TRBJ1-1; D gene ambiguous. Germline V gives CDR1 GTSNPN, CDR2 SVGIG (reference sequence). The CDR3 runs 15 residues. Trimming removed 1 base at V and 3 bases at J, with 15 bases between.

The chain combines TRBV27 with TRBJ1-1, with TRBD1 matching over 7 bases. V shed 2 bases, J shed 11 bases, and the junction held 11 bases outside the gene matches. This CDR3 contains 14 residues. CDR1 is MNHEY and CDR2 is SMNVEV in the germline V gene (reference sequence). The CDR3 DNA reads TGTGCCAGCAGTTTAACAGGGCAGGGGGTGAGGGCTTTCTTT. The encoded protein is CASSLTGQGVRAFF.

The CDR3 sequence is CASSITGLAGGTDTQYF. The CDR3 DNA is TGTGCCAGTAGTATTACGGGGCTAGCGGGGGGCACAGATACGCAGTATTTT. The chain recombines TRBV19 with TRBJ2-3; 10 nucleotides agree with TRBD2. The CDR3 spans 17 residues. Germline trimming cut 3 bases from V and 1 base from J; bases unmatched to any gene: 7. Germline assignment: CDR1 LNHDA and CDR2 SQIVND (reference sequence).

The rearrangement links TRBV3-1 (or the pseudogene TRBV3-2) to TRBJ2-5; 10 bases align to TRBD2. CDR3 size: 14 residues. With V trimmed by 8 bases and J by 2 bases, 5 bases remained unmatched. Germline V lookup: CDR1 LGHDT, CDR2 YNNKEL (reference sequence). The CDR3, as DNA: TGTGCCAGCCGGCTAGCGGGGGCTCAAGAGACCCAGTACTTC. Translated, it gives CASRLAGAQETQYF.

The chain combines TRBV12-3 or TRBV12-4 with TRBJ2-7, with a tentative D call TRBD2 (6 bases). V was pared by 4 bases and J by 7 bases, with 11 bases between. CDR3 length equals 12 residues. The CDR3 sequence is CASSSTRVEQYF. DNA for the CDR3: TGTGCCAGCAGTTCGACTAGGGTTGAGCAGTACTTC.

This chain uses TRBV5-1 with TRBJ2-3; 15 bases are a match to TRBD2. This CDR3 has 18 residues. After removal of 2 bases from V and 1 base from J, the junction contained 5 bases not matched to a gene. Germline-derived CDR1 and CDR2 are SGHRS and YFSETQ. The CDR3: CASSFGLAGGHGTDTQYF. The CDR3 DNA reads as TGCGCCAGCAGCTTCGGACTAGCGGGGGGGCATGGCACAGATACGCAGTATTTT.

The chain combines TRBV5-1 with TRBJ1-4, with 7 nucleotides matching TRBD1. CDR3 length: 14 residues. J was trimmed by 6 bases and V by 0 bases; bases with no gene match: 2. The germline CDR1 and CDR2 sequences are SGHRS and YFSETQ. The CDR3 bases are TGCGCCAGCAGCTTGGGACAGGGTGATGAAAAACTGTTTTTT. It specifies CASSLGQGDEKLFF.

Concerning this clone: This specimen includes other DNA sequences encoding the same CDR3. The V and J genes are TRBV20-1 and TRBJ1-1; D gene uncertain. The CDR3 contains 11 residues. V lost 6 bases, J lost 1 base, and 6 bases lay in between. Germline CDR1 and CDR2: DFQATT and SNEGSKA (reference sequence). The CDR3 spells CSAPRNTEAFF. DNA of the CDR3: TGCAGTGCCCCGAGGAACACTGAAGCTTTCTTT.

The chain combines TRBV6-6 with TRBJ1-2; D is uncertain. V lost 0 bases and J 5 bases, leaving 16 bases between the germline ends. The germline V gene has CDR1 MNHNY and CDR2 SVGAGI (reference sequence). The CDR3 is made up of 16 amino acids. As DNA, the CDR3 is TGTGCCAGCAGTTACTCGAGGGCTGACCCTCGTTATGGCTACACCTTC. Translated: CASSYSRADPRYGYTF.

The chain uses TRBV14 and TRBJ2-3; the match to TRBD2 covers 10 bases. Germline V gene sequence: CDR1 SGHDN, CDR2 FVKESK. The CDR3 runs to 17 residues. The trim removed 1 base at V and 0 bases at J, leaving 4 bases unmatched. CDR3 in amino acids: CASSQALTSGSTDTQYF. CDR3 in DNA: TGTGCCAGCAGCCAAGCCCTGACTAGCGGGAGCACAGATACGCAGTATTTT.

V is TRBV5-1 and J is TRBJ2-2; TRBD2 is a possible D gene (6 bases). There are 15 residues in the CDR3. The V and J ends lost 2 bases and 1 base respectively, with 9 bases between them. In germline, CDR1 is SGHRS, CDR2 YFSETQ. CDR3: CASSLPGLNTGELFF. CDR3 DNA: TGCGCCAGCAGCTTACCGGGACTGAACACCGGGGAGCTGTTTTTT.

A remark on this clone: Distinct nucleotide sequences in the sample also encode this CDR3. V gene TRBV7-2 combines with J gene TRBJ2-2; D is unclear. Per germline, CDR1 SGHTA and CDR2 FQGNSA. V was shortened by 0 bases and J by 5 bases, with 7 bases between the two germline ends. CDR3 size: 14 residues. The CDR3 reads CASSLAAGTGELFF. CDR3 sequence (DNA): TGTGCCAGCAGCTTAGCGGCCGGGACCGGGGAGCTGTTTTTT.

In DNA form, the CDR3 reads TGTGCCATCAGTGAGTCGAGCGCATCCTCTGGGGCCAACGTCCTGACTTTC. It codes for CAISESSASSGANVLTF. J is TRBJ2-6 and V is TRBV10-3; D not resolved. Germline V lookup: CDR1 ENHRY, CDR2 SYGVKD. The CDR3 sequence is 17 residues long. The V gene lost 0 bases and the J gene lost 0 bases, with 9 bases spanning the gap.